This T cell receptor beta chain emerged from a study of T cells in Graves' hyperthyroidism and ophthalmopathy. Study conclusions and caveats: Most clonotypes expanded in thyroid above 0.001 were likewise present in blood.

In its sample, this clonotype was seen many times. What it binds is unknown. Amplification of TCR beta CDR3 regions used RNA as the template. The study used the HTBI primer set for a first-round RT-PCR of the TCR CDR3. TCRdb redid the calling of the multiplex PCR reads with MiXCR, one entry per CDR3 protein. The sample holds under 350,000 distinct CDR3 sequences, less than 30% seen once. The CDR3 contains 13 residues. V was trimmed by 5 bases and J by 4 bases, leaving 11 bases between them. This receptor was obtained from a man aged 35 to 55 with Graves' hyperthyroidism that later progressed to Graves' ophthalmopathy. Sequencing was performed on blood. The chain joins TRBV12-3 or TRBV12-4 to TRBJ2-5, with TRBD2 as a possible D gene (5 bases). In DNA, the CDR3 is TGTGCCAGCAGTCTCCTCGCGGGAGAGACCCAGTACTTC. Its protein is CASSLLAGETQYF.